This TCR beta chain derives from a study of blood T cell repertoires in COVID-19. Study at large: COVID-19 samples collected from the United States, Italy and Spain covered acute and convalescent phases. T cells, B-cell-depleted T cells, or PBMCs provided the cDNA or gDNA that served as material.

Trimming removed 4 bases at V and 3 bases at J, with 10 bases between. Looked up from germline, CDR1 is SGHRS and CDR2 is YFSETQ. The CDR3 contains 13 residues. Authors' analysis steps: Nucleated cell counts were estimated from reference gene primer amplification. The protocol was immunoSEQ multiplex PCR, while the TCRdb copy is restricted to in-frame clones and leaves out a portion. V and J calls and clone size are given by that table; D and trimming were obtained from the DNA. The table shows approximately 69,000 clones, with 75% to 90% occurring only once. Sequencing used peripheral blood. V gene TRBV5-1 combines with J gene TRBJ1-1, with D unclear. This TCR was recovered from a woman of 80 years or more with acute or convalescent COVID-19. The CDR3 here is CASSITQYTEAFF. The CDR3 bases are TGCGCCAGCAGCATAACTCAATACACTGAAGCTTTCTTT. The full variable domain, with the rest looked up from reference TRBV5-1 and TRBJ1-1, is KAGVTQTPRYLIKTRGQQVTLSCSPISGHRSVSWYQQTPGQGLQFLFEYFSETQRNKGNFPGRFSGRQFSNSRSEMNVSTLELGDSALYLCASSITQYTEAFFGQGTRLTVV.